One and the same sample provided the 20 T cell receptor beta chains below, sequenced in a study of OX40 agonist ivuxolimab in advanced cancers. Assay used: immunoSEQ multiplex PCR; TCRdb lists only in-frame clones, some missing. This table holds over 80,000 clones, 92% found once. The input for sequencing was CD4+ or CD8+ T cells sorted from blood, taken in a trial of the OX40 agonist ivuxolimab. These receptors originate from an adult with an advanced solid tumor such as melanoma, head and neck, liver or kidney cancer.

The chain recombines TRBV6-5 with TRBJ1-2; no reliable D call. Looked up from germline, CDR1 is MNHEY and CDR2 is SVGAGI. The CDR3 runs 13 residues. V shed 2 bases and J shed 4 bases, with 8 bases lying between them. CDR3 protein: CASSYEPGYGYTF. In DNA form, the CDR3 reads TGTGCCAGCAGTTACGAGCCAGGCTATGGCTACACCTTC.

The chain employs TRBV5-5 and TRBJ2-2, with D unclear. Looked up from germline, CDR1 is SGHKS and CDR2 is YYEKEE (reference sequence). Trimming removed 0 bases from V and 0 bases from J, with 15 bases in between. The CDR3 contains 18 residues. CDR3 residues: CASSLVAWTAANTGELFF. The CDR3 coding sequence is TGTGCCAGCAGCTTGGTGGCATGGACCGCCGCGAACACCGGGGAGCTGTTTTTT. The full variable domain, its missing parts supplied by reference TRBV5-5 and TRBJ2-2, is DAGVTQSPTHLIKTRGQQVTLRCSPISGHKSVSWYQQVLGQGPQFIFQYYEKEERGRGNFPDRFSARQFPNYSSELNVNALLLGDSALYLCASSLVAWTAANTGELFFGEGSRLTVL.

This rearrangement joins TRBV5-1 to TRBJ2-7, with TRBD2 identical over 10 bases. The trim removed 3 bases at V and 2 bases at J, leaving 8 bases unmatched. Germline V lookup: CDR1 SGHRS, CDR2 YFSETQ. CDR3 length equals 16 residues. CDR3 in DNA: TGCGCCAGCAGCTCTCGTTTGGGACTAGCGACCTACGAGCAGTACTTC. Its translation is CASSSRLGLATYEQYF.

CDR3 coding DNA: TGTGCCAGCAGTCCGAGGTATCAAGAGACCCAGTACTTC. Amino acids: CASSPRYQETQYF. The chain couples TRBV27 to TRBJ2-5; no clear D. The germline V gene encodes CDR1 MNHEY and CDR2 SMNVEV (reference sequence). Trimming removed 5 bases from V and 2 bases from J, with 9 bases in between. This CDR3 has 13 amino acids.

In DNA, the CDR3 is TGTGCCAGCAGTTCCTTCCAGGGGACAGGATATGGCTACACCTTC. Its protein product is CASSSFQGTGYGYTF. This sequence joins TRBV28 and TRBJ1-2; TRBD1 agrees at 8 bases. The CDR3 totals 15 residues. V dropped 4 bases and J dropped 5; count of bases not matched to a gene: 9. Germline CDR1 and CDR2: MDHEN and SYDVKM.

This chain connects TRBV18 to TRBJ2-1, with 13 positions matching TRBD2. The V segment lost 1 base and the J segment 2 bases; nucleotides outside the gene matches: 5. Germline CDR1 is KGHSH and CDR2 is LQKENI. The CDR3 is 18 residues long. The CDR3 sequence: CASSPRRTSGGTYNEQFF. The DNA of the CDR3 is TGTGCCAGCTCACCACGGCGGACTAGCGGGGGAACCTACAATGAGCAGTTCTTC.

The CDR3 DNA reads TGCGCCAGCAGCTTCATAGCGGGAGGTAGCTACAATGAGCAGTTCTTC. Protein product: CASSFIAGGSYNEQFF. The chain joins TRBV5-1 to TRBJ2-1; TRBD2 matches at 10 bases. V was clipped by 2 bases and J by 3 bases; unmatched bases: 5. Germline loops: CDR1 SGHRS, CDR2 YFSETQ. The CDR3 is made up of 16 amino acids.

Details on this clone: Relative to the germline gene, one junction end is altered; a read error may explain this. The J gene is TRBJ1-2, the V gene TRBV6-6; D gene unclear. Germline V gene lookup returns CDR1 MNHNY and CDR2 SVGAGI (reference sequence). The CDR3 spans 11 residues. In DNA, the CDR3 is TGTGCCAGCAGCATACAGCGGGCGTTGGACTTC. Encoded protein: CASSIQRALDF.

V usage is TRBV11-2 and J usage is TRBJ2-7; 10 nucleotides line up with TRBD2. J lost 2 bases, V lost 5 bases, and 12 bases had no gene match. The length of the CDR3 is 17 residues. Germline CDR1 reads SGHAT; CDR2 reads FQNNGV. The CDR3 bases are TGTGCCAGCAGCCTCGCGTCGGGGCTAGCGGGAGCCTACGAGCAGTACTTC. As protein: CASSLASGLAGAYEQYF.

The chain joins TRBV30 to TRBJ1-2; D is possibly TRBD1 (6 bases). Germline CDR1 and CDR2: GTSNPN and SVGIG (reference sequence). This CDR3 region has 14 residues. Trimming stripped 3 bases from V and 4 bases from J, with 15 bases between. The CDR3 protein is CAWSAVRGGYGYTF. DNA of the CDR3: TGTGCCTGGAGCGCCGTTAGGGGGGGCTATGGCTACACCTTC. Looking up the rest from reference TRBV30 and TRBJ1-2 gives the full variable domain: SQTIHQWPATLVQPVGSPLSLECTVEGTSNPNLYWYRQAAGRGLQLLFYSVGIGQISSEVPQNLSASRPQDRQFILSSKKLLLSDSGFYLCAWSAVRGGYGYTFGSGTRLTVV.

The J gene is TRBJ2-1, the V gene TRBV7-2, with 9 bases fitting TRBD2. Germline CDR1 reads SGHTA; CDR2 reads FQGNSA. The CDR3 loop spans 14 amino acids. V dropped 5 bases and J dropped 5; count of bases not matched to a gene: 4. CDR3 protein: CASSPGLANNEQFF. CDR3 coding DNA: TGTGCCAGCAGCCCCGGACTAGCGAACAATGAGCAGTTCTTC.

This CDR3 reads CASSYFGGTHSEQYF. The CDR3 DNA is TGTGCCAGCAGTTACTTTGGCGGGACTCACTCCGAGCAGTACTTC. The chain couples TRBV6-5 to TRBJ2-7; a possible D gene is TRBD2 (6 bases). This CDR3 has 15 residues. Trimming stripped 1 base from V and 6 bases from J, with 16 bases between. Germline V gives CDR1 MNHEY, CDR2 SVGAGI.

The chain carries TRBV28 and TRBJ1-3; D remains unclear. CDR3 length: 14 residues. The germline V gene encodes CDR1 MDHEN and CDR2 SYDVKM. Trimming took 6 bases from V and 3 from J, leaving 12 bases between them. As DNA, the CDR3 is TGTGCCAGCAGCCGCGGCCCCCTTGGAAACACCATATATTTT. Translated, it gives CASSRGPLGNTIYF.

The V call is TRBV10-3, the J call TRBJ2-1, with 10 bases identical to TRBD2. The CDR3 has 16 amino acids. Losses at the gene ends were 4 bases for V and 9 bases for J; bases not matched to a gene: 12. Germline CDR1 reads ENHRY; CDR2 reads SYGVKD. This CDR3 reads CAISVSPSGSPSEQFF. The CDR3 region has the DNA TGTGCCATCAGTGTCTCCCCTAGCGGGAGCCCCAGTGAGCAGTTCTTC.

V is TRBV19 and J is TRBJ1-2; D unclear. Germline CDR1 is LNHDA and CDR2 is SQIVND (reference sequence). The ends were cut back, 6 bases at V and 5 bases at J, with 10 bases in the middle. The CDR3 consists of 12 residues. The CDR3 loop is CASRGMGYGYTF. As DNA, the CDR3 is TGTGCCAGTAGGGGTATGGGATATGGCTACACCTTC.

This rearrangement joins TRBV7-2 to TRBJ2-1; the D gene could be TRBD1 or TRBD2 (5 bases each). CDR3 length: 13 amino acids. V was pared by 5 bases and J by 8 bases, with 13 bases between. CDR1 and CDR2 (germline): SGHTA, FQGNSA. The chain's CDR3 is CASSLLGVDEQFF. CDR3 sequence (DNA): TGTGCCAGCAGCCTACTGGGGGTGGATGAGCAGTTCTTC.

The gene calls are TRBV18 and TRBJ2-4; D tentatively fits TRBD1 or TRBD2 (5 bases each). V was cut by 0 bases and J by 3 bases, with 9 bases left in between. The CDR3 has 15 residues. Germline CDR1 and CDR2: KGHSH and LQKENI. CDR3 in DNA: TGTGCCAGCTCACCACCTCTGGGGGACAAAAACATTCAGTACTTC. Residues: CASSPPLGDKNIQYF.

The V gene is TRBV5-1, the J gene TRBJ2-7; weak D call: TRBD1 (6 bases). This CDR3 comprises 14 residues. Germline values: CDR1 SGHRS, CDR2 YFSETQ. Trimming removed 1 base at V and 2 bases at J, with 10 bases between. The CDR3 protein is CASSLSGAAYEQYF. The CDR3 DNA reads as TGCGCCAGCAGCTTGTCAGGGGCGGCCTACGAGCAGTACTTC. Using reference TRBV5-1 and TRBJ2-7 for the parts outside the CDR3, the full variable domain is KAGVTQTPRYLIKTRGQQVTLSCSPISGHRSVSWYQQTPGQGLQFLFEYFSETQRNKGNFPGRFSGRQFSNSRSEMNVSTLELGDSALYLCASSLSGAAYEQYFGPGTRLTVT.

The chain uses TRBV7-9 and TRBJ1-2; D not certain. Germline CDR1 SEHNR, CDR2 FQNEAQ (reference sequence). The CDR3 has 15 amino acids. V was clipped by 0 bases and J by 3 bases, with 11 bases between them. The CDR3 region is CASSLARGVDYGYTF. In nucleotides, the CDR3 is TGTGCCAGCAGCTTAGCGCGCGGAGTTGACTATGGCTACACCTTC.

The rearrangement joins TRBV6-5 to TRBJ1-3; the D is unclear. Trimming cost V 2 bases and J 2 bases, with 10 bases left between them. Looked up from germline, CDR1 is MNHEY and CDR2 is SVGAGI. The CDR3 length is 15 residues. CDR3 sequence reads: CASSYSTATGNTIYF. CDR3 sequence (DNA): TGTGCCAGCAGTTACAGCACAGCCACTGGAAACACCATATATTTT.